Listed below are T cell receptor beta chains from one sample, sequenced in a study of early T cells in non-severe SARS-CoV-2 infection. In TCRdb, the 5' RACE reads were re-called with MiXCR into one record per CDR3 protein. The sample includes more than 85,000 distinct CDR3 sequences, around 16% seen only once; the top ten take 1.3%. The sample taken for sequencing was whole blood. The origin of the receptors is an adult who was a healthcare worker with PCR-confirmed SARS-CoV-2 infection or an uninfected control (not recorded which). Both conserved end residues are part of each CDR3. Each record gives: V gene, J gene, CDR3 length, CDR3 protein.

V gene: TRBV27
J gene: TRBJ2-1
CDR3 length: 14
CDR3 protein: CASSPHPTGNEQFF

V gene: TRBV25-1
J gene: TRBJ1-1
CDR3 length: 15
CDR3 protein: CASQNHLQGGGEAFF

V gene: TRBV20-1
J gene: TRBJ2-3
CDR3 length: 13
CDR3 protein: CSARQGGTDTQYF

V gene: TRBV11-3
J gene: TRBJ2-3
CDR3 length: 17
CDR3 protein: CASSSTASGRAVDTQYF

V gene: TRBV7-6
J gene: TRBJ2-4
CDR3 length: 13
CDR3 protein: CASSLGGVNIQYF

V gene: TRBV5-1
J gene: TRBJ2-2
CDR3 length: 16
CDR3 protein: CASSFKNRADTGELFF

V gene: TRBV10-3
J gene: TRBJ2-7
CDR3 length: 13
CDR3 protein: CATTQGGSDEQYF

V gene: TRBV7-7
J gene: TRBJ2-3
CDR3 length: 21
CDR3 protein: CASSLSIRRLAHPPSTDTQYF

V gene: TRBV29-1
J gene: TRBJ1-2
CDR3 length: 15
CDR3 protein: CSVEPWGEYEGGYTF

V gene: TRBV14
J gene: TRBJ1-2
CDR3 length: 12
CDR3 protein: CASSPSSYGYTF

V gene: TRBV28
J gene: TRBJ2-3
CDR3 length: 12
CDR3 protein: CASSSGRHTQYF

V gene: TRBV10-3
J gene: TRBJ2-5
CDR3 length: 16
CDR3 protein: CAISESGTPWRETQYF

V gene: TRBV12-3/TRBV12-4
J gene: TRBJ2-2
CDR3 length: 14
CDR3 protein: CASSALTGAGELFF

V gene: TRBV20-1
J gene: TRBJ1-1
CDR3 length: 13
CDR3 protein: CSARENLNTEAFF

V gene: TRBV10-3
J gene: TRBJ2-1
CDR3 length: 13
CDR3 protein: CAISEVGGNEQFF

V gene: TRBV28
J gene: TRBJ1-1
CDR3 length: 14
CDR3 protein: CASSSLASVTEAFF

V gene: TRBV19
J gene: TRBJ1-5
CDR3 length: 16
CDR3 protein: CASDRGRAYSNQPQHF

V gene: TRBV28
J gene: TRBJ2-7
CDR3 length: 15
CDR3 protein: CASSRVRDRRYEQYF

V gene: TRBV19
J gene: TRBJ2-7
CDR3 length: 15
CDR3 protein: CASSIGAGFTYEQYF

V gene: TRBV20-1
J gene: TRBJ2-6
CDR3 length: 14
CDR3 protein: CSAEEGTGANVLTF

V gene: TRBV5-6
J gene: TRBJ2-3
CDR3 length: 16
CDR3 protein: CASSYAGTRRTDTQYF

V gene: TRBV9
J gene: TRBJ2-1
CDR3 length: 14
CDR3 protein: CASSTGGTNNEQFF

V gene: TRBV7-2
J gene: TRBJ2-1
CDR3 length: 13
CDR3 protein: CASSSLVENEQFF

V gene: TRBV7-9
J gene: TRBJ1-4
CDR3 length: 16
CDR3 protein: CASSLDSGLAGEKLFF

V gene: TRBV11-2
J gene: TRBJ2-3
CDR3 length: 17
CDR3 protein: CASSLARTSEGMDTQYF

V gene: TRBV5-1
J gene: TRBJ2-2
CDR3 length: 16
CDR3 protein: CASSTNSGRFTGELFF

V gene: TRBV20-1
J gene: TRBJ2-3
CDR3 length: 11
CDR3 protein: CSAGTRRTQYF

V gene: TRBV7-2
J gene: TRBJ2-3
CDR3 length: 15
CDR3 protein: CASSTGTYSTDTQYF

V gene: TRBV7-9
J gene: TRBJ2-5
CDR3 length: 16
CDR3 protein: CASNLEGREYQETQYF

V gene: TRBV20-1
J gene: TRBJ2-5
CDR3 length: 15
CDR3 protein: CSARDLLAREETQYF

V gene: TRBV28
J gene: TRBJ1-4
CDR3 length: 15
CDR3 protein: CASSLSGTGNEKLFF

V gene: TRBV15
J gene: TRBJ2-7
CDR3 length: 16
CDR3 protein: CATSRDLELGAYEQYF

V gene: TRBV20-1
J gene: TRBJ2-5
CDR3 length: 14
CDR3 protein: CSAHQLAGVETQYF

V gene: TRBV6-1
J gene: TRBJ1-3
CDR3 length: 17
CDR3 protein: CASSEETAYYSGNTIYF

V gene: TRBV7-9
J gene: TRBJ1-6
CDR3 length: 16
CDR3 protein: CARYLVWTEDNSPLHF

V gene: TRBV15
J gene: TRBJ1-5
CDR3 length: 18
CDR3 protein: CATSRDVRGFGSNQPQHF

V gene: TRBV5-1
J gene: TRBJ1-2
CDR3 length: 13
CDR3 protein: CASSYDRAFGYTF

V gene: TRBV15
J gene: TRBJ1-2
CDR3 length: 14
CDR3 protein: CATSRERGTHGYTF

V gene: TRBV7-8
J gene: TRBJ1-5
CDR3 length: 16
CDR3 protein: CASSLSLGNSNQPQHF

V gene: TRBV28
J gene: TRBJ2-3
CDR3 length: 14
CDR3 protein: CASSSTGAVDTQYF

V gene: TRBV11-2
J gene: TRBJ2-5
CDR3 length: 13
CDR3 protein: CASSLGRGGTQYF

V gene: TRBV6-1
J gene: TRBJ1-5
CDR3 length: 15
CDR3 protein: CASSERQGSNQPQHF

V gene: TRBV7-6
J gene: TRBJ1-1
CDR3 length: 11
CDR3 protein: CASSHGEGAFF

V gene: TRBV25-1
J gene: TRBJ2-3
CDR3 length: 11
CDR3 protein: CASGDLHTQYF

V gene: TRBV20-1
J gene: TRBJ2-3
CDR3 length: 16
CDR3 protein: CSARDGTSGSTDTQYF

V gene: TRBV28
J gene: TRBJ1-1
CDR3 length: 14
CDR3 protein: CASRFDRSNTEAFF

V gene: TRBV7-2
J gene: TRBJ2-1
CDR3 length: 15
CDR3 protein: CASSEDRGAYNEQFF

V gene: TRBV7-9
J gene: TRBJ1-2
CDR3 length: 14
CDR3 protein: CASSSGQGTYGYTF

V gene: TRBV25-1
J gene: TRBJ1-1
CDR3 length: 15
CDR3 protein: CASSEPRTGNTEAFF

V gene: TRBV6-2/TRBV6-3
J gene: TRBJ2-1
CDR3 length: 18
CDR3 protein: CASSPWTSGGAFYNEQFF

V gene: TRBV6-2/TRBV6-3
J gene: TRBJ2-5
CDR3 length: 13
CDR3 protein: CASSDDRQETQYF

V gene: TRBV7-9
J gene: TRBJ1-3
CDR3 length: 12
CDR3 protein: CASSFQGNTIYF

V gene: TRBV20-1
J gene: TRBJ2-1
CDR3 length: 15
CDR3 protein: CSAHTRTSGRNEQFF

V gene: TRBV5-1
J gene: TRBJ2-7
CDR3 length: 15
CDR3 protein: CASSLAGTFPYEQYF

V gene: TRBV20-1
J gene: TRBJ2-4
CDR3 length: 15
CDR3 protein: CSARDPGEVDGIQYF